Following are 29 T cell receptor beta chains from one sample sequenced in a study of blood T cell repertoires in COVID-19. Clones were read by immunoSEQ multiplex PCR, and TCRdb kept only the in-frame ones, dropping some. The sample holds around 290,000 clones, 91% seen once. Sequencing input: peripheral blood. The receptors stem from a woman aged 30 to 39 with COVID-19, enrolled during active disease.

The chain employs TRBV7-9 and TRBJ2-1; D is perhaps TRBD2 (5 bases). CDR3 length equals 12 residues. With 3 bases removed from V and 9 bases from J, the gap between germline ends came to 9 bases. Looked up from germline, CDR1 is SEHNR and CDR2 is FQNEAQ (reference sequence). DNA of the CDR3: TGTGCCAGCAGCTTGATCGGGATTGAGCAGTTCTTC. It specifies CASSLIGIEQFF.

The chain is built from TRBV6-5 and TRBJ1-1, with D hard to call. V was cut by 6 bases and J by 0 bases, with 11 bases left in between. The germline CDR1 and CDR2 sequences are MNHEY and SVGAGI. The CDR3 runs 14 residues. The CDR3 DNA is TGTGCCAGCAGCCGACGGGATCTGAACACTGAAGCTTTCTTT. Its protein is CASSRRDLNTEAFF.

The chain links TRBV14 to TRBJ2-1, with 11 positions matching TRBD2. CDR1 is SGHDN, CDR2 FVKESK, per germline. Trimming at V came to 0 bases and at J to 0 bases, leaving 13 bases not matched to a gene. The CDR3 has 21 amino acids. The CDR3 coding sequence is TGTGCCAGCAGCCAAGAGGGAGTAAGGACTAGCGGGTCCCTCTCCTACAATGAGCAGTTCTTC. It translates to CASSQEGVRTSGSLSYNEQFF.

The J gene is TRBJ2-7, the V gene TRBV3-1 (or the pseudogene TRBV3-2), with D maybe TRBD2 (6 bases). V was trimmed by 0 bases and J by 0 bases, leaving 9 bases between them. This CDR3 has 15 residues. CDR1 is LGHDT and CDR2 is YNNKEL in the germline V gene (reference sequence). The CDR3 loop reads CASSQEAGFSYEQYF. CDR3 sequence (DNA): TGTGCCAGCAGCCAAGAGGCGGGGTTCTCCTACGAGCAGTACTTC.

This rearrangement joins TRBV18 to TRBJ1-3; perhaps TRBD1 as D (5 bases). Germline V gene sequence: CDR1 KGHSH, CDR2 LQKENI. CDR3 length equals 17 residues. V was shortened by 3 bases and J by 3 bases, with 18 bases between the two germline ends. The CDR3 protein is CASSPQQDGRDGNTIYF. The CDR3 nucleotides read TGTGCCAGCTCACCTCAACAGGACGGGCGGGATGGAAACACCATATATTTT.

The CDR3 bases are TGTGCCAGCACAGGGAGGACGGTGAACACCGGGGAGCTGTTTTTT. Translation: CASTGRTVNTGELFF. The rearrangement links TRBV6-6 to TRBJ2-2, with D perhaps matching TRBD2 (6 bases). Germline V gives CDR1 MNHNY, CDR2 SVGAGI (reference sequence). V lost 7 bases and J lost 1, with 13 bases in between. This CDR3 spans 15 amino acids.

The chain couples TRBV3-1 (or the pseudogene TRBV3-2) to TRBJ1-3, with D perhaps TRBD1 (5 bases). Trimming removed 5 bases from V and 4 bases from J, with 21 bases in between. This CDR3 is 17 amino acids long. The germline gives CDR1 LGHDT, CDR2 YNNKEL (reference sequence). CDR3 DNA sequence: TGTGCCAGCAGCTCGGGACCGGCGGGAGGTGTCGGAAACACCATATATTTT. It codes for CASSSGPAGGVGNTIYF.

V gene TRBV5-1 combines with J gene TRBJ1-3; the D gene is possibly TRBD1 (6 bases). The V end lost 2 bases, the J end lost 0 bases, and 9 bases lay between the germline ends. The CDR3 extends over 15 amino acids. Germline CDR1 and CDR2: SGHRS and YFSETQ. CDR3 DNA: TGCGCCAGCAGCTTACAGGGACCCTCTGGAAACACCATATATTTT. Translated: CASSLQGPSGNTIYF.

The chain is built from TRBV28 and TRBJ1-1; D is perhaps TRBD1 (5 bases). V gave up 4 bases and J gave up 7 bases, with 19 bases separating them. CDR1 and CDR2 from the germline V gene are MDHEN and SYDVKM. The CDR3 spans 15 residues. The CDR3 loop reads CASSSPETALLEAFF. In DNA, the CDR3 is TGTGCCAGCAGTTCCCCCGAGACAGCTCTCCTTGAAGCTTTCTTT. The entire variable domain, with the rest obtained from reference TRBV28 and TRBJ1-1, is as follows: DVKVTQSSRYLVKRTGEKVFLECVQDMDHENMFWYRQDPGLGLRLIYFSYDVKMKEKGDIPEGYSVSREKKERFSLILESASTNQTSMYLCASSSPETALLEAFFGQGTRLTVV.

The V call is TRBV29-1, the J call TRBJ1-2, with TRBD1 matching over 8 bases. The germline gives CDR1 SQVTM, CDR2 ANQGSEA. CDR3 size: 14 residues. The ends lost 6 bases at V and 1 base at J; junction bases unmatched: 7. CDR3 residues: CSVDGQGDNYGYTF. The DNA of the CDR3 is TGCAGCGTAGATGGACAGGGTGATAACTATGGCTACACCTTC.

The chain uses TRBV27 and TRBJ1-1; no clear D gene. This CDR3 spans 18 amino acids. Trimming pared 1 base from V and 1 base from J, leaving 19 bases between. Germline V gives CDR1 MNHEY, CDR2 SMNVEV (reference sequence). CDR3 protein: CASSLYGVGSFKNTEAFF. For the CDR3, the DNA is TGTGCCAGCAGTTTATACGGAGTAGGGAGTTTCAAGAACACTGAAGCTTTCTTT.

The J gene is TRBJ2-1, the V gene TRBV5-4; TRBD2 is a possible D gene (5 bases). Germline V gene data show CDR1 as SGHNT and CDR2 as YYREEE (reference sequence). Trimming took 3 bases from V and 5 from J, leaving 18 bases between them. The CDR3 runs to 16 residues. CDR3 residues: CASSSGRSRTNNEQFF. CDR3 in DNA: TGTGCCAGCAGCTCGGGGAGAAGCCGTACGAACAATGAGCAGTTCTTC.

The chain links TRBV28 to TRBJ1-5; TRBD1 aligns across 8 bases. Trimming took 4 bases from V and 0 from J; bases not matched to a gene: 5. The CDR3 has 16 amino acids. CDR1 and CDR2 (germline): MDHEN, SYDVKM. CDR3 sequence: CASSSDRANSNQPQHF. CDR3 nucleotide sequence: TGTGCCAGCAGTTCGGACAGGGCCAATAGCAATCAGCCCCAGCATTTT.

V and J are TRBV6-5 and TRBJ2-3; D may be TRBD1 (6 bases). Trimming left V 0 bases short and J 2 bases short, with 9 bases between. CDR1 and CDR2 from the germline V gene are MNHEY and SVGAGI. This CDR3 contains 15 residues. Written as DNA, the CDR3 is TGTGCCAGCAGTTACTCTGGACAGACCACAGATACGCAGTATTTT. Translation gives CASSYSGQTTDTQYF.

The chain joins TRBV5-1 to TRBJ2-5, with TRBD2 identical over 7 bases. Germline CDR1 and CDR2: SGHRS and YFSETQ. This CDR3 spans 15 amino acids. Losses at the gene ends were 0 bases for V and 7 bases for J; bases not matched to a gene: 9. The CDR3 sequence is CASSLAGGTEGTQYF. In nucleotides, the CDR3 is TGCGCCAGCAGCTTGGCCGGGGGGACTGAGGGGACCCAGTACTTC.

The gene calls are TRBV5-4 and TRBJ2-2; TRBD2 agrees at 8 bases. Germline assignment: CDR1 SGHNT and CDR2 YYREEE (reference sequence). V lost 5 bases, J lost 3 bases, and 6 bases stayed unmatched. The CDR3 extends over 15 amino acids. As DNA, the CDR3 is TGTGCCAGCAGTCTTGGGACTAGAGACACCGGGGAGCTGTTTTTT. Translation gives CASSLGTRDTGELFF.

This clone has just a few counts. The chain combines TRBV7-2 with TRBJ1-3; D gene unclear. The germline gives CDR1 SGHTA, CDR2 FQGNSA. The CDR3 is 15 amino acids. V lost 2 bases and J lost 0, with 8 bases in between. CDR3 sequence reads: CASSLTGNSGNTIYF. CDR3 nucleotide sequence: TGTGCCAGCAGCTTAACCGGGAACTCTGGAAACACCATATATTTT. Variable domain in full (rest from reference TRBV7-2 and TRBJ1-3): GAGVSQSPSNKVTEKGKDVELRCDPISGHTALYWYRQSLGQGLEFLIYFQGNSAPDKSGLPSDRFSAERTGGSVSTLTIQRTQQEDSAVYLCASSLTGNSGNTIYFGEGSWLTVV.

The chain joins TRBV11-2 to TRBJ2-7, with 8 bases matching TRBD1. The length of the CDR3 is 14 residues. Looked up from germline, CDR1 is SGHAT and CDR2 is FQNNGV. The ends lost 4 bases at V and 2 bases at J; junction bases unmatched: 4. The CDR3 sequence is CASSSWTGTYEQYF. The CDR3 coding sequence is TGTGCCAGCAGCTCATGGACAGGGACCTACGAGCAGTACTTC.

The V call is TRBV7-9, the J call TRBJ2-2; D is unclear. CDR3 length equals 17 residues. Germline V gene sequence: CDR1 SEHNR, CDR2 FQNEAQ (reference sequence). With 0 bases removed from V and 2 bases from J, the gap between germline ends came to 13 bases. CDR3 sequence: CASSLAARYLNTGELFF. For the CDR3, the DNA is TGTGCCAGCAGCTTAGCAGCCAGGTACCTCAACACCGGGGAGCTGTTTTTT.

This clone showed up just once. This chain uses TRBV5-1 with TRBJ2-4, with TRBD1 matching over 8 bases. The CDR3 sequence is 15 residues long. The germline V gene has CDR1 SGHRS and CDR2 YFSETQ. The trim removed 2 bases at V and 6 bases at J, leaving 7 bases unmatched. The CDR3 is CASSFFTGGLNIQYF. The DNA of the CDR3 is TGCGCCAGCAGCTTTTTTACAGGGGGTCTAAACATTCAGTACTTC.

The chain uses TRBV15 and TRBJ2-5, with 11 nucleotides matching TRBD2. V was pared by 3 bases and J by 4 bases, with 4 bases of the junction left unmatched. CDR1 and CDR2 (germline): LNHNV, YYDKDF (reference sequence). The CDR3 is 15 amino acids. CDR3 bases: TGTGCCACCAGCAGTACTAGCGGGAGTTCAGAGACCCAGTACTTC. Translation: CATSSTSGSSETQYF.

CDR3 sequence (DNA): TGTGCCAGCAGCCAAGATCCAGGGCCAAGCACAGATACGCAGTATTTT. Translated, it gives CASSQDPGPSTDTQYF. The genes are TRBV3-1 (or the pseudogene TRBV3-2) and TRBJ2-3; weak D call: TRBD1 (5 bases). V gave up 0 bases and J gave up 0 bases, with 10 bases separating them. The CDR3 runs to 16 residues. Per germline, CDR1 LGHDT and CDR2 YNNKEL (reference sequence).

The genes are TRBV30 and TRBJ2-2; TRBD1 agrees at 7 bases. CDR3 size: 11 residues. The germline gives CDR1 GTSNPN, CDR2 SVGIG (reference sequence). Trimming removed 8 bases from V and 6 bases from J; junction bases left unmatched: 3. CDR3 in amino acids: CAAQGAGELFF. The CDR3 DNA reads as TGTGCCGCTCAGGGGGCCGGGGAGCTGTTTTTT.

This sequence joins TRBV19 and TRBJ1-2; 9 nucleotides line up with TRBD1. V trimming: 3 bases; J trimming: 3 bases; junction bases outside the gene matches: 14. This CDR3 has 18 residues. From germline, CDR1 is LNHDA and CDR2 SQIVND (reference sequence). CDR3 in DNA: TGTGCCAGTAGTATGGCACCGGGACAGGGACCCCTTTACTATGGCTACACCTTC. Its translation: CASSMAPGQGPLYYGYTF.

The rearrangement joins TRBV7-2 to TRBJ1-1, with TRBD1 matching 10 bases. J was trimmed by 4 bases and V by 5 bases; bases with no gene match: 4. Germline CDR1 SGHTA, CDR2 FQGNSA. This CDR3 has 14 residues. The CDR3 nucleotides read TGTGCCAGCAGCACGGACAGGGGGTTCACTGAAGCTTTCTTT. Residues: CASSTDRGFTEAFF.

This chain connects TRBV7-2 to TRBJ1-4; D is undetermined. CDR1 and CDR2 from the germline V gene are SGHTA and FQGNSA. Trimming pared 0 bases from V and 6 bases from J, leaving 14 bases between. The CDR3 is 16 amino acids. CDR3 nucleotides: TGTGCCAGCAGCTTAGCGCACGGGAGGGTTGATGAAAAACTGTTTTTT. Protein: CASSLAHGRVDEKLFF.

The chain recombines TRBV27 with TRBJ2-3; D perhaps matches TRBD1 (6 bases). This CDR3 contains 14 residues. V lost 2 bases and J 3 bases, leaving 9 bases between the germline ends. CDR1 MNHEY and CDR2 SMNVEV come from the germline V gene (reference sequence). CDR3 coding DNA: TGTGCCAGCAGTTTAAACAGGGCAACAGATACGCAGTATTTT. Protein: CASSLNRATDTQYF.

This clone was observed a single time. This chain joins TRBV5-6 and TRBJ2-5, with 7 bases matching TRBD1. V was pared by 0 bases and J by 4 bases, with 9 bases of the junction left unmatched. CDR1 and CDR2 (germline): SGHDT, YYEEEE. The CDR3 has 16 amino acids. CDR3 sequence: CASSLGPNGQAETQYF. DNA for the CDR3: TGTGCCAGCAGCTTGGGGCCCAACGGACAGGCAGAGACCCAGTACTTC.

The V call is TRBV6-1, the J call TRBJ1-2, with a weak D call TRBD1 (5 bases). CDR3 size: 14 residues. Germline values: CDR1 MNHNS, CDR2 SASEGT. V was cut by 0 bases and J by 6 bases, with 11 bases left in between. CDR3 in amino acids: CASSEAGGIDGYTF. The CDR3 bases are TGTGCCAGCAGTGAAGCGGGGGGGATAGATGGCTACACCTTC.